This entry lists 29 T cell receptor beta chains sequenced from one sample in a study of cytomegalovirus exposure and HLA in healthy donors. Vbeta (60) and Jbeta (13) primers were used in the PCR. Sequencing was performed with immunoSEQ multiplex PCR; in TCRdb, only in-frame clones are kept and a portion is missing. Of under 150,000 clones in the sample, around three quarters were seen once. The sequenced sample consisted of PBMCs. The receptors were sampled from a woman in her forties or fifties in good health and CMV-seronegative.

This chain joins TRBV29-1 and TRBJ1-1, with TRBD1 as a possible D gene (6 bases). The CDR3 extends over 15 amino acids. Trimming took 4 bases from V and 1 from J, leaving 16 bases between them. CDR1 is SQVTM and CDR2 is ANQGSEA in the germline V gene. Written as DNA, the CDR3 is TGCAGCGTTGTCCCTGGACAGCCGCAGAACACTGAAGCTTTCTTT. Encoded protein: CSVVPGQPQNTEAFF.

The chain has TRBV7-9 and TRBJ2-3, with a possible D match to TRBD1 (6 bases). Germline lookup yields CDR1 SEHNR and CDR2 FQNEAQ (reference sequence). The ends were cut back, 5 bases at V and 5 bases at J, with 20 bases in the middle. The CDR3 is 16 amino acids. This CDR3 reads CASSTTLQGIGDTQYF. As DNA, the CDR3 is TGTGCCAGCAGCACGACCTTACAGGGTATCGGAGATACGCAGTATTTT. Using reference TRBV7-9 and TRBJ2-3 for the parts outside the CDR3, the full variable domain is DTGVSQNPRHKITKRGQNVTFRCDPISEHNRLYWYRQTLGQGPEFLTYFQNEAQLEKSRLLSDRFSAERPKGSFSTLEIQRTEQGDSAMYLCASSTTLQGIGDTQYFGPGTRLTVL.

V is TRBV2 and J is TRBJ2-7; 8 positions agree with TRBD1. V trimming: 10 bases; J trimming: 4 bases; junction bases outside the gene matches: 9. The CDR3 spans 13 residues. CDR1 and CDR2 (germline): SNHLY, FYNNEI. The chain's CDR3 is CATVTGVSYEQYF. CDR3 sequence (DNA): TGTGCCACCGTGACAGGGGTGAGTTACGAGCAGTACTTC.

The chain uses TRBV18 and TRBJ2-1; D may be TRBD2 (5 bases). Trimming left V 3 bases short and J 2 bases short, with 11 bases between. CDR3 size: 15 residues. Per germline, CDR1 KGHSH and CDR2 LQKENI. CDR3 bases: TGTGCCAGCTCACCTAGTGCGGGTACCTACAATGAGCAGTTCTTC. Residues: CASSPSAGTYNEQFF.

The chain is built from TRBV4-3 and TRBJ1-2; 7 bases fit TRBD1. The ends lost 3 bases at V and 5 bases at J; junction bases unmatched: 21. This CDR3 is 19 amino acids long. Germline V gene lookup returns CDR1 LGHNA and CDR2 YSLEER. The CDR3 sequence is CASSQNPHPGQEVFYGYTF. The CDR3 DNA reads TGCGCCAGCAGCCAGAATCCCCACCCCGGACAGGAGGTGTTTTATGGCTACACCTTC.

Details on this clone: Sequence at one end of the junction differs from germline and may be a read error. The J gene is TRBJ1-2, the V gene TRBV6-5, with 11 bases that match TRBD1. Germline assignment: CDR1 MNHEY and CDR2 SVGAGI. CDR3 length equals 13 residues. The DNA for the CDR3 is TGTGCCAGCAGTTCGGACAGGGGGCATAGCTACCCCTTC. Translating gives CASSSDRGHSYPF.

The chain links TRBV6-6 to TRBJ2-5; tentatively, D is TRBD1 (6 bases). The CDR3 totals 12 residues. V lost 6 bases and J lost 11, with 16 bases in between. Germline CDR1 MNHNY, CDR2 SVGAGI (reference sequence). The CDR3 DNA follows: TGTGCCAGCAGCCAGGACAGAAGGGAGCAGTACTTC. It yields the protein CASSQDRREQYF.

This clone is a singleton in its sample. This chain uses TRBV18 with TRBJ1-4, with D hard to call. V was shortened by 1 base and J by 0 bases, with 6 bases between the two germline ends. The germline CDR1 and CDR2 sequences are KGHSH and LQKENI. The CDR3 extends over 15 amino acids. The DNA of the CDR3 is TGTGCCAGCTCACCACTTTCCGCAACTAATGAAAAACTGTTTTTT. This sequence encodes CASSPLSATNEKLFF.

This chain uses TRBV15 with TRBJ2-7; 9 nucleotides agree with TRBD2. Germline V gene data show CDR1 as LNHNV and CDR2 as YYDKDF (reference sequence). CDR3 length equals 15 residues. After removal of 4 bases from V and 3 bases from J, the junction contained 7 bases not matched to a gene. The CDR3 spells CATSTPAGGNYEQYF. CDR3 DNA sequence: TGTGCCACCAGCACCCCAGCGGGAGGAAACTACGAGCAGTACTTC.

The chain carries TRBV5-1 and TRBJ1-2; 10 bases fit TRBD1. Germline CDR1 SGHRS, CDR2 YFSETQ. The CDR3 has 16 residues. The V segment lost 4 bases and the J segment 2 bases; nucleotides outside the gene matches: 8. CDR3 nucleotides: TGCGCCAGCAGCCCCGGGACAGGGGTTTTGAACTATGGCTACACCTTC. Amino acid sequence: CASSPGTGVLNYGYTF.

The chain joins TRBV7-2 to TRBJ1-5, with D tentatively TRBD1 (6 bases). This CDR3 is built from 17 residues. V lost 0 bases and J lost 6, with 18 bases in between. Per the germline V gene, CDR1 is SGHTA and CDR2 is FQGNSA. The CDR3 reads CASSLALGGAQGQPQHF. CDR3 nucleotides: TGTGCCAGCAGCTTAGCCCTAGGGGGGGCGCAGGGTCAGCCCCAGCATTTT. Together with reference TRBV7-2 and TRBJ1-5, the CDR3 gives the full variable domain: GAGVSQSPSNKVTEKGKDVELRCDPISGHTALYWYRQSLGQGLEFLIYFQGNSAPDKSGLPSDRFSAERTGGSVSTLTIQRTQQEDSAVYLCASSLALGGAQGQPQHFGDGTRLSIL.

This clone was picked up a small number of times. The chain recombines TRBV28 with TRBJ1-3, with TRBD1 matching over 9 bases. Germline lookup yields CDR1 MDHEN and CDR2 SYDVKM. After removal of 6 bases from V and 3 bases from J, the junction contained 9 bases not matched to a gene. This CDR3 is built from 16 residues. The CDR3 protein is CASSLQGAHYGNTIYF. The CDR3 bases are TGTGCCAGCAGCCTACAGGGGGCGCACTATGGAAACACCATATATTTT. Supplemented by reference TRBV28 and TRBJ1-3, the full variable domain reads DVKVTQSSRYLVKRTGEKVFLECVQDMDHENMFWYRQDPGLGLRLIYFSYDVKMKEKGDIPEGYSVSREKKERFSLILESASTNQTSMYLCASSLQGAHYGNTIYFGEGSWLTVV.

The chain carries TRBV7-9 and TRBJ1-2; TRBD1 matches at 8 bases. This CDR3 is 19 amino acids long. With V trimmed by 1 base and J by 4 bases, 17 bases remained unmatched. Per germline, CDR1 SEHNR and CDR2 FQNEAQ (reference sequence). CDR3 coding DNA: TGTGCCAGCAGCTTAGGACAGAATGACAGGGGCTCCAGTTTCTATGGCTACACCTTC. Its protein product is CASSLGQNDRGSSFYGYTF. Filled out from reference TRBV7-9 and TRBJ1-2, the complete variable domain reads DTGVSQNPRHKITKRGQNVTFRCDPISEHNRLYWYRQTLGQGPEFLTYFQNEAQLEKSRLLSDRFSAERPKGSFSTLEIQRTEQGDSAMYLCASSLGQNDRGSSFYGYTFGSGTRLTVV.

V is TRBV4-1 and J is TRBJ1-2; 7 bases match TRBD1. CDR3 length: 14 amino acids. Germline CDR1 MGHRA, CDR2 YSYEKL. The V gene end was trimmed by 3 bases and the J gene end by 5 bases; junction bases not matched to a gene: 6. CDR3 coding DNA: TGCGCCAGCAGCCAGGACAGGTCGGAATATGGCTACACCTTC. As protein: CASSQDRSEYGYTF.

The rearrangement uses TRBV15 and TRBJ1-2; perhaps TRBD1 as D (6 bases). The CDR3 is 17 residues long. Trimming took off 2 bases at V and 6 bases at J, with 22 bases between the two ends. Germline V lookup: CDR1 LNHNV, CDR2 YYDKDF (reference sequence). Here the CDR3 DNA reads TGTGCCACCAGCAGATCAAACCGGGACACTATAAAAGATGGCTACACCTTC. Amino acids: CATSRSNRDTIKDGYTF.

This clone was picked up one time. The V gene is TRBV15, the J gene TRBJ1-5, with D maybe TRBD1 (6 bases). This CDR3 is built from 16 residues. Looked up from germline, CDR1 is LNHNV and CDR2 is YYDKDF (reference sequence). V was shortened by 5 bases and J by 1 base, with 15 bases between the two germline ends. Written as DNA, the CDR3 is TGTGCCACCAGCCAGGACAGTCAAACAAGCAATCAGCCCCAGCATTTT. Protein sequence: CATSQDSQTSNQPQHF.

There are a few counts of this clone. V is TRBV6-5 and J is TRBJ1-1; the match to TRBD1 covers 8 bases. Trimming cost V 0 bases and J 8 bases; bases outside gene matches: 2. The CDR3 runs to 13 residues. Germline assignment: CDR1 MNHEY and CDR2 SVGAGI. The CDR3 nucleotides read TGTGCCAGCAGTTACTCGAGGGACAGGGAAGCTTTCTTT. This encodes CASSYSRDREAFF.

The chain couples TRBV28 to TRBJ2-1; 8 positions agree with TRBD2. This CDR3 is 14 amino acids long. Germline CDR1 is MDHEN and CDR2 is SYDVKM. V dropped 3 bases and J dropped 6; count of bases not matched to a gene: 4. The CDR3 DNA sequence: TGTGCCAGCAGTTTCGGGCTAGCGGGCAATGAGCAGTTCTTC. Encoded protein: CASSFGLAGNEQFF.

The chain recombines TRBV28 with TRBJ1-4; 8 nucleotides line up with TRBD1. The CDR3 extends over 15 amino acids. V was pared by 6 bases and J by 3 bases, with 6 bases of the junction left unmatched. Germline V gives CDR1 MDHEN, CDR2 SYDVKM. CDR3 amino acids: CASRNRGVANEKLFF. The CDR3 DNA sequence: TGTGCCAGCAGGAACAGGGGGGTGGCTAATGAAAAACTGTTTTTT.

V is TRBV28 and J is TRBJ2-5; 8 nucleotides agree with TRBD2. This CDR3 has 11 amino acids. V shed 11 bases and J 4 bases; nucleotides not matched to a gene: 3. The germline gives CDR1 MDHEN, CDR2 SYDVKM. CDR3 nucleotide sequence: TGTGCCCTCCGGGGGGGAGAGACCCAGTACTTC. Amino acids: CALRGGETQYF.

The CDR3 nucleotides read TGTGCCAGCAGTTACTGGCGGGAGTCGAATGAGCAGTTCTTC. Residues: CASSYWRESNEQFF. The chain links TRBV6-5 to TRBJ2-1, with 7 bases aligning to TRBD2. Germline CDR1 MNHEY, CDR2 SVGAGI. This CDR3 is 14 amino acids long. V was pared by 1 base and J by 7 bases, with 4 bases of the junction left unmatched.

The V and J genes are TRBV6-5 and TRBJ2-7, with TRBD2 as a possible D gene (5 bases). V lost 2 bases and J lost 6, with 14 bases in between. The germline CDR1 and CDR2 sequences are MNHEY and SVGAGI. This CDR3 spans 14 amino acids. The CDR3 region is CASSYPRGSSEQYV. In nucleotides, the CDR3 is TGTGCCAGCAGTTACCCGAGAGGGAGTTCCGAGCAGTACGTC.

The V call is TRBV9, the J call TRBJ2-2; 7 nucleotides agree with TRBD1. Germline V gene sequence: CDR1 SGDLS, CDR2 YYNGEE. This CDR3 has 15 amino acids. J lost 5 bases, V lost 4 bases, and 8 bases had no gene match. CDR3 loop: CASSLTPRGTGELFF. In DNA, the CDR3 is TGTGCCAGCAGCCTCACCCCCAGGGGGACCGGGGAGCTGTTTTTT.

The V call is TRBV28, the J call TRBJ2-5; D possibly corresponds to TRBD1 (5 bases). Germline V CDR1 and CDR2: MDHEN, SYDVKM. V lost 3 bases, J lost 5 bases, and 10 bases lay in between. This CDR3 region has 13 residues. The CDR3 bases are TGTGCCAGCAGTTTCGCAGGGTGGGAGACCCAGTACTTC. It specifies CASSFAGWETQYF.

The rearrangement links TRBV29-1 to TRBJ2-1; maybe TRBD2 (6 bases). Germline CDR1 and CDR2: SQVTM and ANQGSEA. The ends were cut back, 3 bases at V and 1 base at J, with 16 bases in the middle. The CDR3 is 16 residues long. The CDR3 nucleotides read TGCAGCGTTGAGGGAGGACTCAAGGGGTCCTACAATGAGCAGTTCTTC. Amino acid sequence: CSVEGGLKGSYNEQFF.

This clone was detected a few times. The chain carries TRBV7-2 and TRBJ2-3, with 8 bases aligning to TRBD1. The germline gives CDR1 SGHTA, CDR2 FQGNSA. The J segment lost 6 bases and the V segment lost 5 bases, leaving 1 base of the junction unmatched. CDR3 size: 12 residues. This CDR3 is CASSPGGDTQYF. CDR3 bases: TGTGCCAGCAGCCCAGGGGGCGATACGCAGTATTTT.

The V call is TRBV11-2, the J call TRBJ1-1; perhaps TRBD1 as D (5 bases). Trimming removed 3 bases from V and 5 bases from J, with 13 bases in between. Germline-derived CDR1 and CDR2 are SGHAT and FQNNGV. The CDR3 spans 14 residues. The CDR3 loop is CASSFVTDGTEAFF. The CDR3 DNA reads TGTGCCAGCAGCTTCGTGACAGATGGGACTGAAGCTTTCTTT.

The chain combines TRBV5-1 with TRBJ2-7; D possibly corresponds to TRBD1 (6 bases). Germline V gene sequence: CDR1 SGHRS, CDR2 YFSETQ. CDR3 size: 14 residues. With 3 bases removed from V and 2 bases from J, the gap between germline ends came to 12 bases. CDR3 sequence reads: CASSSQGPAYEQYF. DNA of the CDR3: TGCGCCAGCAGCTCCCAGGGGCCGGCCTACGAGCAGTACTTC.

The chain has TRBV29-1 and TRBJ1-1; D is unresolved. Trimming removed 1 base from V and 7 bases from J, with 7 bases in between. CDR3 length: 11 amino acids. Germline V gives CDR1 SQVTM, CDR2 ANQGSEA. The CDR3 nucleotides are TGCAGCGTTGAAGCGGGGAATGAAGCTTTCTTT. It yields the protein CSVEAGNEAFF.